These T cell receptor beta chains were read from a single sample in a study of blood T cell repertoires in COVID-19. Some clones are missing from TCRdb's copy, which holds only in-frame ones; the method was immunoSEQ multiplex PCR. This table holds approximately 70,000 clones, about 85% found once. The specimen sequenced was peripheral blood. These receptors originate from a woman over 75 with active or convalescent COVID-19. Both conserved end residues are part of each CDR3. Fields, in order: D gene, V gene, clone size, CDR3 protein. D genes are given only for firm matches. Expanded clones get a size class; other rows say once, few or many, or leave the size out.

D gene: -
V gene: TRBV29-1
clone size: -
CDR3 protein: CSVGEMNTEAFF

D gene: TRBD1
V gene: TRBV19
clone size: -
CDR3 protein: CASSIEGGQSYNEQFF

D gene: -
V gene: TRBV5-6
clone size: -
CDR3 protein: CASSLGGNTEAFF

D gene: -
V gene: TRBV5-5
clone size: -
CDR3 protein: CASSLWGPRRFEAFF

D gene: TRBD1
V gene: TRBV11-2
clone size: -
CDR3 protein: CASSSFDRAFYEQYF

D gene: TRBD1
V gene: TRBV5-3
clone size: few
CDR3 protein: CARSLRDRGSNQPQHF

D gene: TRBD1
V gene: TRBV4-2
clone size: -
CDR3 protein: CASSQQGAANEKLFF

D gene: TRBD1
V gene: TRBV27
clone size: once
CDR3 protein: CASSPISGTGGETQYF

D gene: TRBD1
V gene: TRBV4-1
clone size: -
CDR3 protein: CASSQGRLGTGVWTQYF

D gene: TRBD1
V gene: TRBV19
clone size: -
CDR3 protein: CASSRRGLSNEQFF

D gene: TRBD1
V gene: TRBV28
clone size: once
CDR3 protein: CASSTGQGFRNTEAFF

D gene: -
V gene: TRBV11-3
clone size: -
CDR3 protein: CASSLDAGELFF

D gene: TRBD1
V gene: TRBV19
clone size: -
CDR3 protein: CASSIGDRGGQPQHF

D gene: TRBD2
V gene: TRBV3-1/TRBV3-2
clone size: -
CDR3 protein: CASSQPSGGEHNEQFF

D gene: -
V gene: TRBV9
clone size: -
CDR3 protein: CASSVGFGAEAFF

D gene: -
V gene: TRBV6-5
clone size: few
CDR3 protein: CASSSTTNEQFF

D gene: TRBD2
V gene: TRBV5-4
clone size: -
CDR3 protein: CASSFGTRDTQYF

D gene: TRBD2
V gene: TRBV5-6
clone size: -
CDR3 protein: CASSFLTGGYRETQYF

D gene: TRBD1
V gene: TRBV18
clone size: once
CDR3 protein: CASSPGQPNTEAFF

D gene: TRBD1
V gene: TRBV2
clone size: -
CDR3 protein: CASSRQGNTEAFF

D gene: -
V gene: TRBV5-1
clone size: -
CDR3 protein: CASSLSGGTLQETQYF

D gene: -
V gene: TRBV9
clone size: -
CDR3 protein: CASSAGGDGYTF

D gene: -
V gene: TRBV11-2
clone size: -
CDR3 protein: CASSSSVRDTQYF

D gene: -
V gene: TRBV7-6
clone size: -
CDR3 protein: CASSSRGANVLTF

D gene: TRBD1
V gene: TRBV15
clone size: -
CDR3 protein: CATSRTGAPGYEQYF

D gene: -
V gene: TRBV15
clone size: -
CDR3 protein: CATSRDQVVVREKLFF

D gene: TRBD1
V gene: TRBV10-3
clone size: -
CDR3 protein: CATATGGQPQHF

D gene: -
V gene: TRBV9
clone size: -
CDR3 protein: CASAGAPRNTIYF

D gene: -
V gene: TRBV9
clone size: -
CDR3 protein: CASSVAGALGYGYTF

D gene: -
V gene: TRBV18
clone size: -
CDR3 protein: CASSLQTGELFF

D gene: -
V gene: TRBV23-1
clone size: -
CDR3 protein: CASSLGLRLGLVVGETQYF

D gene: TRBD2
V gene: TRBV27
clone size: -
CDR3 protein: CASSLGTSGVPSYNEQFF

D gene: TRBD2
V gene: TRBV28
clone size: -
CDR3 protein: CPRRGGARGGLGRYEQYF

D gene: TRBD1
V gene: TRBV19
clone size: once
CDR3 protein: CASSPIPGQGSKQYF

D gene: TRBD1
V gene: TRBV27
clone size: -
CDR3 protein: CASSLTPGQRYRSYTF

D gene: -
V gene: TRBV4-2
clone size: few
CDR3 protein: CASSQGGEQPQHF

D gene: TRBD1
V gene: TRBV5-1
clone size: -
CDR3 protein: CASAQGATNEQFF

D gene: TRBD2
V gene: TRBV18
clone size: -
CDR3 protein: CASSYSGGGNTDTQYF

D gene: TRBD1
V gene: TRBV6-4
clone size: few
CDR3 protein: CASSVMTGDSPLHF

D gene: TRBD2
V gene: TRBV4-1
clone size: -
CDR3 protein: CASSQDGGVKTQYF

D gene: -
V gene: TRBV9
clone size: -
CDR3 protein: CASSVGGSATGELFF

D gene: -
V gene: TRBV6-2/TRBV6-3
clone size: -
CDR3 protein: CASSYESAGNYGYTF